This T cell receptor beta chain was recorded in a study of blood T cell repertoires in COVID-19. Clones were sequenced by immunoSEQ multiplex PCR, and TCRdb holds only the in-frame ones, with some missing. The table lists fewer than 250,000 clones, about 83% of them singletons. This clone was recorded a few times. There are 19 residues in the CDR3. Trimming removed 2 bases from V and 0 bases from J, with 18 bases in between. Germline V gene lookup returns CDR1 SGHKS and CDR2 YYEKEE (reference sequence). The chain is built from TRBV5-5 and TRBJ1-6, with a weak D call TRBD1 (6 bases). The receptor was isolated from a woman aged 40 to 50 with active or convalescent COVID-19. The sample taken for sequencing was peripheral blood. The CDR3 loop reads CASSFGGYRDSSYNSPLHF. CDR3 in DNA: TGTGCCAGCAGCTTTGGGGGTTACAGGGATAGCTCCTATAATTCACCCCTCCACTTT.